Below are 21 T cell receptor beta chains sequenced from a single sample in a study of cytomegalovirus exposure and HLA in healthy donors. Primers for the PCR totalled 60 Vbeta and 13 Jbeta. Assay used: immunoSEQ multiplex PCR; TCRdb lists only in-frame clones, some missing. The profile covers 150,000 to 200,000 clones, with around 83% appearing a single time and roughly 2.2% taken by the ten largest. The material sequenced was PBMCs. These receptors were taken from a young man in good health and CMV-seropositive.

The genes are TRBV15 and TRBJ2-5, with no clear D. Germline V lookup: CDR1 LNHNV, CDR2 YYDKDF (reference sequence). Trimming cost V 2 bases and J 2 bases, with 9 bases left between them. CDR3 length: 14 residues. The CDR3 DNA reads TGTGCCACCAGCAGACGCAGCAGGCAAGAGACCCAGTACTTC. Translating gives CATSRRSRQETQYF.

The chain joins TRBV14 to TRBJ2-5; TRBD1 matches 7 bases. The germline gives CDR1 SGHDN, CDR2 FVKESK. The CDR3 runs 16 residues. The J segment lost 7 bases and the V segment lost 0 bases, leaving 11 bases of the junction unmatched. The chain's CDR3 is CASSQEVGRQGGTQYF. Written as DNA, the CDR3 is TGTGCCAGCAGCCAAGAAGTGGGACGACAGGGTGGGACCCAGTACTTC.

The chain combines TRBV7-2 with TRBJ2-1; 8 bases map to TRBD2. Germline CDR1 SGHTA, CDR2 FQGNSA. The CDR3 totals 11 residues. V lost 3 bases to trimming and J lost 15 bases; unmatched junction nucleotides: 4. Here the CDR3 DNA reads TGTGCCAGCAGCTTCGGGGGGGCGGCGTTCTTC. It yields the protein CASSFGGAAFF.

The chain couples TRBV4-1 to TRBJ2-2; D uncertain. The CDR3 is 13 residues long. V lost 4 bases, J lost 3 bases, and 6 bases lay in between. Germline CDR1 reads MGHRA; CDR2 reads YSYEKL. Here the CDR3 DNA reads TGCGCCAGCAGCCCCGTCTACACCGGGGAGCTGTTTTTT. It encodes CASSPVYTGELFF.

The gene calls are TRBV11-2 and TRBJ2-5, with 8 bases fitting TRBD1. This CDR3 spans 14 amino acids. Germline V gives CDR1 SGHAT, CDR2 FQNNGV. Trimming at V came to 2 bases and at J to 5 bases, leaving 4 bases not matched to a gene. CDR3 in amino acids: CASSLQGARETQYF. The CDR3 bases are TGTGCCAGCAGCTTACAGGGGGCGCGTGAGACCCAGTACTTC.

This sequence joins TRBV28 and TRBJ1-1; D gene ambiguous. Germline-derived CDR1 and CDR2 are MDHEN and SYDVKM. There are 13 residues in the CDR3. V was trimmed by 6 bases and J by 3 bases, leaving 11 bases between them. The CDR3 DNA sequence: TGTGCCAGCAGAGACACTGGGTACACTGAAGCTTTCTTT. The encoded protein is CASRDTGYTEAFF.

The genes are TRBV7-9 and TRBJ2-2; 12 bases map to TRBD1. CDR3 size: 17 residues. Germline V CDR1 and CDR2: SEHNR, FQNEAQ (reference sequence). After removal of 5 bases from V and 6 bases from J, the junction contained 10 bases not matched to a gene. The CDR3 DNA reads TGTGCCAGCAGCCCCGCCCTGGGACAGGGGGCTTCCGGGGAGCTGTTTTTT. It encodes CASSPALGQGASGELFF.

J is TRBJ1-1 and V is TRBV30; D is unclear. The V gene's germline CDR1 is GTSNPN and CDR2 SVGIG (reference sequence). This CDR3 has 13 residues. With 0 bases removed from V and 4 bases from J, the gap between germline ends came to 9 bases. The CDR3 DNA sequence: TGTGCCTGGAGTGTAGAGGCAATCACTGAAGCTTTCTTT. Translating it yields CAWSVEAITEAFF.

V is TRBV9 and J is TRBJ2-3; D is unclear. Germline V gene sequence: CDR1 SGDLS, CDR2 YYNGEE. The germline V and J ends were trimmed by 2 bases and 2 bases, with 12 bases remaining between them. The CDR3 runs to 15 residues. CDR3 in amino acids: CASSVTPGDTDTQYF. The DNA of the CDR3 is TGTGCCAGCAGCGTGACTCCCGGAGACACAGATACGCAGTATTTT.

The genes are TRBV6-5 and TRBJ2-7; TRBD2 agrees at 8 bases. Germline CDR1 and CDR2: MNHEY and SVGAGI. V trimming: 5 bases; J trimming: 2 bases; junction bases outside the gene matches: 8. The CDR3 runs to 15 residues. CDR3 bases: TGTGCCAGCAGTCAACTAAGCGGGGGCCCCTACGAGCAGTACTTC. Amino acid sequence: CASSQLSGGPYEQYF.

This chain uses TRBV4-3 with TRBJ1-5; 8 nucleotides agree with TRBD1. CDR1 is LGHNA and CDR2 is YSLEER in the germline V gene. V lost 0 bases and J lost 4; bases outside the gene matches: 11. The CDR3 spans 18 residues. The CDR3: CASSQELWAQGANQPQHF. The CDR3 region has the DNA TGCGCCAGCAGCCAAGAGCTATGGGCCCAGGGGGCAAATCAGCCCCAGCATTTT.

J is TRBJ1-2 and V is TRBV5-6, with D maybe TRBD1 (6 bases). Trimming stripped 2 bases from V and 1 base from J, with 9 bases between. The CDR3 has 14 residues. The germline V gene has CDR1 SGHDT and CDR2 YYEEEE. The CDR3: CASSFSGVNYGYTF. The CDR3 DNA is TGTGCCAGCAGCTTTTCAGGGGTTAACTATGGCTACACCTTC.

The V gene is TRBV2, the J gene TRBJ2-1, with 11 bases fitting TRBD2. Losses at the gene ends were 2 bases for V and 9 bases for J; bases not matched to a gene: 9. This CDR3 has 16 amino acids. Germline-derived CDR1 and CDR2 are SNHLY and FYNNEI. DNA for the CDR3: TGTGCCAGCAGTGAACGGGCTAGCGGGGGGTCGGTTGAGCAGTTCTTC. This sequence encodes CASSERASGGSVEQFF.

There are a few counts of this clone. The chain uses TRBV2 and TRBJ2-1; 7 positions match TRBD1. The germline V gene encodes CDR1 SNHLY and CDR2 FYNNEI. The V gene end was trimmed by 6 bases and the J gene end by 5 bases; junction bases not matched to a gene: 13. The CDR3 sequence is 16 residues long. CDR3 residues: CASRGKRGPWDNEQFF. The CDR3, as DNA: TGTGCCAGCAGGGGGAAGAGGGGGCCATGGGACAATGAGCAGTTCTTC.

The J gene is TRBJ1-6, the V gene TRBV6-5; D not certain. Trimming removed 7 bases from V and 1 base from J, with 8 bases in between. Germline CDR1 MNHEY, CDR2 SVGAGI. This CDR3 comprises 14 residues. The CDR3 region has the DNA TGTGCCAGCACCCCCGGTTCCTATAATTCACCCCTCCACTTT. Its protein is CASTPGSYNSPLHF.

This chain uses TRBV5-1 with TRBJ1-4, with a tentative D call TRBD1 (5 bases). The germline V and J ends were trimmed by 0 bases and 4 bases, with 10 bases remaining between them. Germline-derived CDR1 and CDR2 are SGHRS and YFSETQ. The CDR3 runs 15 residues. The CDR3 loop is CASSLEGAGNEKLFF. Here the CDR3 DNA reads TGCGCCAGCAGCTTGGAAGGGGCTGGTAATGAAAAACTGTTTTTT.

This clone was counted between two and nine times. V is TRBV2 and J is TRBJ2-3; maybe TRBD1 (6 bases). The CDR3 is 17 residues long. The germline CDR1 and CDR2 sequences are SNHLY and FYNNEI. Trimming removed 6 bases at V and 2 bases at J, with 21 bases between. The CDR3 nucleotides read TGTGCCAGCAGATCCCCCACAGGGAACCCACTCACAGATACGCAGTATTTT. Residues: CASRSPTGNPLTDTQYF.

This clone has only one observation. The chain carries TRBV7-9 and TRBJ1-2, with a weak D call TRBD1 (5 bases). Germline CDR1 reads SEHNR; CDR2 reads FQNEAQ (reference sequence). The CDR3 is made up of 12 amino acids. Trimming cost V 4 bases and J 8 bases, with 11 bases left between them. The CDR3 bases are TGTGCCAGCAGCTCAGGGCAGGGCGGCTACACCTTC. This sequence encodes CASSSGQGGYTF.

The V call is TRBV30, the J call TRBJ2-1; 10 bases match TRBD2. Germline CDR1 GTSNPN, CDR2 SVGIG (reference sequence). The CDR3 covers 15 residues. V dropped 2 bases and J dropped 8; count of bases not matched to a gene: 9. The CDR3 region has the DNA TGTGCCTGGAGTACTCTAGCGGGGGAGGTCGATGAGCAGTTCTTC. It yields the protein CAWSTLAGEVDEQFF.

The chain employs TRBV19 and TRBJ2-7; 10 bases are a match to TRBD1. Trimming at V came to 3 bases and at J to 4 bases, leaving 9 bases not matched to a gene. Germline assignment: CDR1 LNHDA and CDR2 SQIVND (reference sequence). CDR3 size: 16 residues. The CDR3: CASSISTPGQGYEQYF. DNA for the CDR3: TGTGCCAGTAGTATTTCGACCCCGGGACAGGGGTACGAGCAGTACTTC.

The chain links TRBV5-1 to TRBJ2-1; D gene unclear. CDR1 and CDR2 from the germline V gene are SGHRS and YFSETQ. V shed 1 base and J shed 3 bases, with 11 bases lying between them. This CDR3 contains 15 residues. The CDR3 DNA follows: TGCGCCAGCAGCTTGCCGCGGAATAACTACAATGAGCAGTTCTTC. It codes for CASSLPRNNYNEQFF.